A single sample is the source of the 21 T cell receptor beta chains below, sequenced in a study of OX40 agonist ivuxolimab in advanced cancers. Clones were sequenced by immunoSEQ multiplex PCR, and TCRdb holds only the in-frame ones, with some missing. The sample lists some 41,000 clones, approximately 87% occurring once. The sequencing used CD4+ or CD8+ T cells sorted from blood, collected in a trial of the OX40 agonist ivuxolimab. These receptors came from an adult with an advanced solid tumor such as melanoma, head and neck, liver or kidney cancer.

This chain connects TRBV28 to TRBJ2-7; TRBD2 agrees at 7 bases. Germline trimming cut 2 bases from V and 3 bases from J; bases unmatched to any gene: 16. Germline V gene sequence: CDR1 MDHEN, CDR2 SYDVKM. The CDR3 contains 18 residues. The CDR3 is CASSLILVGAGSYYEQYF. For the CDR3, the DNA is TGTGCCAGCAGTTTAATCCTCGTGGGAGCGGGATCATACTACGAGCAGTACTTC.

V usage is TRBV4-2 and J usage is TRBJ2-1; no reliable D call. CDR3 size: 16 residues. Looked up from germline, CDR1 is LGHNA and CDR2 is YNFKEQ. V shed 2 bases and J shed 4 bases, with 15 bases lying between them. The CDR3 sequence: CASSQTTKVSYNEQFF. CDR3 coding DNA: TGTGCCAGCAGCCAAACCACTAAAGTTTCGTACAATGAGCAGTTCTTC.

The chain carries TRBV7-6 and TRBJ2-6; 7 nucleotides line up with TRBD1. There are 16 residues in the CDR3. V lost 3 bases and J lost 3; bases outside the gene matches: 5. Germline V gene data show CDR1 as SGHVS and CDR2 as FNYEAQ. The CDR3 sequence: CASSFRQGFGANVLTF. DNA of the CDR3: TGTGCCAGCAGCTTCCGACAGGGTTTTGGGGCCAACGTCCTGACTTTC.

This chain links TRBV30 with TRBJ2-1; D ambiguous. This CDR3 spans 11 amino acids. Germline V gives CDR1 GTSNPN, CDR2 SVGIG (reference sequence). V was trimmed by 2 bases and J by 13 bases, leaving 12 bases between them. CDR3 bases: TGTGCCTGGAGTCATACTTGGGAACAGTTCTTC. Amino acids: CAWSHTWEQFF.

The chain uses TRBV6-1 and TRBJ2-7; D is perhaps TRBD2 (6 bases). Germline CDR1 is MNHNS and CDR2 is SASEGT. V gave up 8 bases and J gave up 5 bases, with 16 bases separating them. This CDR3 contains 13 residues. The CDR3: CASQTRNLHEQYF. The DNA of the CDR3 is TGTGCCAGCCAGACTAGGAATCTTCACGAGCAGTACTTC.

V usage is TRBV11-1 and J usage is TRBJ1-1; D is ambiguous. There are 12 residues in the CDR3. The V end lost 5 bases, the J end lost 6 bases, and 10 bases lay between the germline ends. CDR1 and CDR2 (germline): SGHAT, FQDESV (reference sequence). This chain's CDR3 is CASSTEGPEAFF. In nucleotides, the CDR3 is TGTGCCAGCAGCACCGAGGGTCCTGAAGCTTTCTTT.

J is TRBJ2-7 and V is TRBV11-3; TRBD1 aligns across 8 bases. From germline, CDR1 is SGHNT and CDR2 YENEEA. With V trimmed by 4 bases and J by 1 base, 12 bases remained unmatched. The CDR3 is 17 residues long. CDR3 region: CASSSAGTGRSSYEQYF. DNA of the CDR3: TGTGCCAGCAGCTCGGCCGGGACAGGCCGATCTTCCTACGAGCAGTACTTC.

The chain is built from TRBV2 and TRBJ2-5, with D perhaps being TRBD1 or TRBD2 (5 bases each). The CDR3 runs to 14 residues. V was shortened by 7 bases and J by 5 bases, with 17 bases between the two germline ends. Germline lookup yields CDR1 SNHLY and CDR2 FYNNEI. The CDR3: CASNPRGSRETQYF. Written as DNA, the CDR3 is TGTGCCAGCAACCCCCGGGGCTCCCGGGAGACCCAGTACTTC.

The chain combines TRBV10-3 with TRBJ2-2; D gene unclear. The V end lost 11 bases, the J end lost 0 bases, and 13 bases lay between the germline ends. The CDR3 extends over 14 amino acids. Germline values: CDR1 ENHRY, CDR2 SYGVKD. CDR3 nucleotides: TGTGCCTCTCGTGTGGAGCCGAACACCGGGGAGCTGTTTTTT. Protein product: CASRVEPNTGELFF.

This clone appeared a single time. The gene calls are TRBV29-1 and TRBJ2-6; 7 bases map to TRBD1. Per germline, CDR1 SQVTM and CDR2 ANQGSEA. V gave up 5 bases and J gave up 0 bases; unmatched junction bases: 7. There are 16 residues in the CDR3. CDR3 DNA: TGCAGCGTTATGGCAGGGGGACCCTCTGGGGCCAACGTCCTGACTTTC. Translated: CSVMAGGPSGANVLTF.

The chain combines TRBV30 with TRBJ2-5; maybe TRBD2 (5 bases). Germline V gene lookup returns CDR1 GTSNPN and CDR2 SVGIG (reference sequence). V lost 4 bases and J lost 4, with 10 bases in between. The CDR3 contains 12 residues. DNA of the CDR3: TGTGCCTGGAACTTTGGAGGAGAGACCCAGTACTTC. Translation gives CAWNFGGETQYF. The whole variable domain, filled in from reference TRBV30 and TRBJ2-5, reads SQTIHQWPATLVQPVGSPLSLECTVEGTSNPNLYWYRQAAGRGLQLLFYSVGIGQISSEVPQNLSASRPQDRQFILSSKKLLLSDSGFYLCAWNFGGETQYFGPGTRLLVL.

The V and J genes are TRBV27 and TRBJ2-7; the D gene is possibly TRBD1 (6 bases). The length of the CDR3 is 15 residues. Germline assignment: CDR1 MNHEY and CDR2 SMNVEV (reference sequence). Trimming took off 7 bases at V and 5 bases at J, with 21 bases between the two ends. CDR3 DNA sequence: TGTGCCAGCACCACCACCCTGGGGGCGGTGGACGAGCAGTACTTC. This sequence encodes CASTTTLGAVDEQYF.

This chain connects TRBV21-1 to TRBJ2-3. TRBV21-1 is given as a pseudogene. The CDR3 has 15 residues. CDR3 residues: CASSREGTSTDTQYF. CDR3 sequence (DNA): TGTGCCAGCAGTCGTGAGGGGACCTCCACAGATACGCAGTATTTT.

CDR3 sequence reads: CASSRAAGEWAKNIQYF. CDR3 bases: TGTGCCAGCAGCCGTGCGGCGGGGGAGTGGGCCAAAAACATTCAGTACTTC. This sequence joins TRBV11-3 and TRBJ2-4; 7 nucleotides match TRBD2. Unmatched junction bases numbered 11, after V lost 5 bases and J lost 1 base. In germline, CDR1 is SGHNT, CDR2 YENEEA. The CDR3 length is 17 residues.

The chain combines TRBV7-8 with TRBJ1-5; perhaps TRBD1 as D (5 bases). V was clipped by 5 bases and J by 2 bases, with 13 bases between them. CDR1 and CDR2 (germline): SGHVS, FQNEAQ. This CDR3 region has 15 residues. CDR3 residues: CASSPREGGNQPQHF. The CDR3 DNA reads as TGTGCCAGCAGCCCCAGGGAAGGTGGCAATCAGCCCCAGCATTTT. The full variable domain, its missing parts supplied by reference TRBV7-8 and TRBJ1-5, is GAGVSQSPRYKVAKRGQDVALRCDPISGHVSLFWYQQALGQGPEFLTYFQNEAQLDKSGLPSDRFFAERPEGSVSTLKIQRTQQEDSAVYLCASSPREGGNQPQHFGDGTRLSIL.

J is TRBJ2-5 and V is TRBV6-6, with D unresolved. Germline CDR1 and CDR2: MNHNY and SVGAGI (reference sequence). V lost 2 bases and J 5 bases, leaving 15 bases between the germline ends. CDR3 length equals 15 residues. CDR3 DNA: TGTGCCAGCAGTTACCGAGGACGCTATCCGGAGACCCAGTACTTC. Its translation: CASSYRGRYPETQYF.

This clone showed up just a few times. The genes are TRBV4-1 and TRBJ1-5; D is unresolved. Looked up from germline, CDR1 is MGHRA and CDR2 is YSYEKL. CDR3 length: 14 residues. V was trimmed by 1 base and J by 4 bases, leaving 8 bases between them. The CDR3 here is CASSQGSGNQPQHF. In DNA form, the CDR3 reads TGCGCCAGCAGCCAAGGGTCTGGGAATCAGCCCCAGCATTTT.

This clone was detected once. The CDR3 sequence is CASSSYRGRAYNEQFF. The CDR3 coding sequence is TGTGCCAGCAGCTCCTACAGGGGGCGGGCATACAATGAGCAGTTCTTC. The V gene is TRBV11-3, the J gene TRBJ2-1; 9 bases map to TRBD1. The CDR3 is 16 residues long. Germline loops: CDR1 SGHNT, CDR2 YENEEA. After removal of 4 bases from V and 4 bases from J, the junction contained 8 bases not matched to a gene.

The chain links TRBV6-4 to TRBJ2-3, with 8 bases lining up with TRBD2. Germline CDR1 is MRHNA and CDR2 is SNTAGT. Unmatched junction bases numbered 22, after V lost 6 bases and J lost 8 bases. CDR3 length: 18 amino acids. This CDR3 reads CASSPFADSSREGSTQYF. In DNA form, the CDR3 reads TGTGCCAGCAGCCCCTTCGCGGACTCCAGTCGGGAGGGCAGTACGCAGTATTTT.

Notes on this clone: The germline gene is not matched at one end of the junction; a read error may be the cause. The chain combines TRBV6-4 with TRBJ1-1; D is uncertain. Germline-derived CDR1 and CDR2 are MRHNA and SNTAGT. The CDR3 is 13 amino acids. The CDR3 protein is CATSVGTSTEAFF. CDR3 nucleotide sequence: TGTGCCACCAGTGTGGGCACCAGTACTGAAGCTTTCTTT.

CDR3 sequence reads: CASTPDLAAYEQYF. As DNA, the CDR3 is TGTGCCAGCACCCCCGATCTAGCGGCCTACGAGCAGTACTTC. The chain is built from TRBV5-8 and TRBJ2-7; 7 bases line up with TRBD2. V shed 6 bases, J shed 2 bases, and the junction held 8 bases outside the gene matches. The germline gives CDR1 SGHTS, CDR2 YDEGEE. CDR3 length equals 14 residues.